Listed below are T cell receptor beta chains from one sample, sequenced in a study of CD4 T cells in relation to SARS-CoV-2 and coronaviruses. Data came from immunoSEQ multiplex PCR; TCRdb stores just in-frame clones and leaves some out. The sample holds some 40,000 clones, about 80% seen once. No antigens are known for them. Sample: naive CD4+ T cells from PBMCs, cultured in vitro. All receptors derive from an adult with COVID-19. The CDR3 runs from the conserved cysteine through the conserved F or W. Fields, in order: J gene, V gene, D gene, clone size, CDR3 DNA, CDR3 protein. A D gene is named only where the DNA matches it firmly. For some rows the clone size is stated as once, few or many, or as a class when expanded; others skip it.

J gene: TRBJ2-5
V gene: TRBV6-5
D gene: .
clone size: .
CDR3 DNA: TGTGCCAGCAGTCTCCAAGAGACCCAGTACTTC
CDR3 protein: CASSLQETQYF

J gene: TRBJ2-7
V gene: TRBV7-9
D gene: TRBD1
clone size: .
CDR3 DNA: TGTGCCAGCAGATTAAAGACAGGGGCCGAGCAGTACTTC
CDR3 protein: CASRLKTGAEQYF

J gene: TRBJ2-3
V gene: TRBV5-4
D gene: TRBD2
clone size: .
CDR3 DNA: TGTGCCAGCAGCCCGGGGACTAGCGGGAGAAGCACAGATACGCAGTATTTT
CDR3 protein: CASSPGTSGRSTDTQYF

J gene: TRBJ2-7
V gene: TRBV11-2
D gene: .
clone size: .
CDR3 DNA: TGTGCCAGCAGCTTAGTCGGTGACTACGAGCAGTACTTC
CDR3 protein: CASSLVGDYEQYF

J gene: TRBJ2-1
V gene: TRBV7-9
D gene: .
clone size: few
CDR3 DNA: TGTGCCAGCAGCCCTGGGGTAAATGAGCAGTTCTTC
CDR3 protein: CASSPGVNEQFF

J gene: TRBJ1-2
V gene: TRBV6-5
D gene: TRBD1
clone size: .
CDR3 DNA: TGTGCCACCGGAGACAGGGAAGTTTATTATGGCTACACCTTC
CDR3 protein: CATGDREVYYGYTF

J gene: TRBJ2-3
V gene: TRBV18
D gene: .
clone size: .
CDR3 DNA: TGTGCCAGCTCACCTGGACTCGGGGCAGATACGCAGTATTTT
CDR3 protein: CASSPGLGADTQYF

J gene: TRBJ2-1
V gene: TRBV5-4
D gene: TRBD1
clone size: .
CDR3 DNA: TGTGCCAGCAGCTACGACAGGGGGAGTTACAATGAGCAGTTCTTC
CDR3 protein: CASSYDRGSYNEQFF

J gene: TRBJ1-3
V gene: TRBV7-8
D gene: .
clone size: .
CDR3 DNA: TGTGCCAGCAGCTTATTCTTTAGGCCAGGCAGGGGAAACACCATATATTTT
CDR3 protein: CASSLFFRPGRGNTIYF

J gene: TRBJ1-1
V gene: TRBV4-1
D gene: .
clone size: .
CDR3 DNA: TGCGCCAGCAGCCAACTGGGGGGAGCTTTCTTT
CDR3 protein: CASSQLGGAFF

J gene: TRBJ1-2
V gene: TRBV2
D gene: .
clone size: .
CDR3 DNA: TGTGCCAGCAGTGAAGACATGGGGTCAGGCTATGGCTACACCTTC
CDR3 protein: CASSEDMGSGYGYTF

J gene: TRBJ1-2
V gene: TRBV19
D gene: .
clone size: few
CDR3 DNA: TGTGCCAGTAACAACTATGGCTACACCTTC
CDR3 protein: CASNNYGYTF